One sample yielded the 12 T cell receptor beta chains listed below, sequenced in a study of T cell repertoires in MIS-A myocarditis. Here immunoSEQ multiplex PCR was the method, and the copy in TCRdb shows in-frame clones only, minus some. The sample records 15,000 or so clones, 70% to 75% being singletons. Sequenced: left ventricle heart tissue obtained at autopsy. All receptors come from a man between 18 and 35 years old with fulminant myocarditis from multisystem inflammatory syndrome in adults (MIS-A) after COVID-19.

V gene TRBV15 combines with J gene TRBJ1-5; TRBD1 aligns across 7 bases. This CDR3 region has 19 residues. The germline gives CDR1 LNHNV, CDR2 YYDKDF (reference sequence). The V gene end was trimmed by 4 bases and the J gene end by 2 bases; junction bases not matched to a gene: 17. In DNA form, the CDR3 reads TGTGCCACCAGCAAGAGTACAGGGGACCCACCCCCGGGCAATCAGCCCCAGCATTTT. Translation: CATSKSTGDPPPGNQPQHF. The variable domain in full, completed from reference TRBV15 and TRBJ1-5, reads DAMVIQNPRYQVTQFGKPVTLSCSQTLNHNVMYWYQQKSSQAPKLLFHYYDKDFNNEADTPDNFQSRRPNTSFCFLDIRSPGLGDTAMYLCATSKSTGDPPPGNQPQHFGDGTRLSIL.

This chain links TRBV28 with TRBJ1-6; D unclear. In germline, CDR1 is MDHEN, CDR2 SYDVKM. V lost 8 bases and J 9 bases, leaving 5 bases between the germline ends. The length of the CDR3 is 10 residues. The CDR3 DNA is TGTGCCAGCGGTCCTTCACCCCTCCACTTT. Translated, it gives CASGPSPLHF.

The genes are TRBV6-2 or TRBV6-3 and TRBJ2-3; TRBD2 aligns across 7 bases. The length of the CDR3 is 16 residues. The J segment lost 2 bases and the V segment lost 5 bases, leaving 10 bases of the junction unmatched. Germline CDR1 is MNHEY and CDR2 is SVGEGT. The CDR3 is CASSTRTRGPTDTQYF. For the CDR3, the DNA is TGTGCCAGCAGTACCCGGACTAGAGGGCCCACAGATACGCAGTATTTT.

The CDR3 nucleotides read TGTGCCAGCAGCGCAGGGTCGAGGGGCTACACCTTC. It yields the protein CASSAGSRGYTF. V and J are TRBV5-8 and TRBJ1-2; TRBD1 is a possible D gene (5 bases). Germline lookup yields CDR1 SGHTS and CDR2 YDEGEE. The V gene lost 4 bases and the J gene lost 8 bases, with 12 bases spanning the gap. The CDR3 runs to 12 residues.

This chain links TRBV28 with TRBJ1-2; TRBD1 might be the D (6 bases). V lost 6 bases and J 4 bases, leaving 18 bases between the germline ends. The CDR3 is 15 residues long. CDR1 and CDR2 (germline): MDHEN, SYDVKM. The CDR3 reads CASSENGGGLYGYTF. CDR3 sequence (DNA): TGTGCCAGCAGCGAGAACGGTGGGGGGCTCTATGGCTACACCTTC.

This chain connects TRBV6-5 to TRBJ2-7; 7 bases fit TRBD2. The germline V gene encodes CDR1 MNHEY and CDR2 SVGAGI. V gave up 7 bases and J gave up 7 bases; unmatched junction bases: 13. The CDR3 length is 14 residues. The chain's CDR3 is CASTPRLGGKEQYF. CDR3 DNA: TGTGCCAGCACCCCCCGCCTCGGGGGGAAAGAGCAGTACTTC.

This rearrangement joins TRBV29-1 to TRBJ2-5; maybe TRBD1 (7 bases). V lost 8 bases, J lost 3 bases, and 10 bases lay in between. Germline CDR1 and CDR2: SQVTM and ANQGSEA. The CDR3 is made up of 11 amino acids. The CDR3, as DNA: TGCAGCTCCAGGGGGGAAGAGACCCAGTACTTC. It is translated as CSSRGEETQYF.

The chain has TRBV9 and TRBJ2-6; D is unresolved. The V end was cut by 4 bases, the J end by 2 bases, with 19 bases between. Germline lookup yields CDR1 SGDLS and CDR2 YYNGEE. The CDR3 sequence is 18 residues long. The CDR3: CASSPFPVYSTGANVLTF. As DNA, the CDR3 is TGTGCCAGCAGCCCGTTTCCGGTCTACTCGACTGGGGCCAACGTCCTGACTTTC.

This clone was found a few times. This rearrangement joins TRBV24-1 to TRBJ2-5; D is perhaps TRBD1 or TRBD2 (5 bases each). The V end was cut by 4 bases, the J end by 9 bases, with 20 bases between. Germline CDR1 is KGHDR and CDR2 is SFDVKD. CDR3 size: 15 residues. In nucleotides, the CDR3 is TGTGCCACCAGTGACCCCACTAGTTCAGAAGGGGCCCAGTACTTC. It encodes CATSDPTSSEGAQYF.

The chain recombines TRBV4-1 with TRBJ2-1; 7 nucleotides match TRBD2. The ends lost 1 base at V and 0 bases at J; junction bases unmatched: 9. In germline, CDR1 is MGHRA, CDR2 YSYEKL. The CDR3 spans 18 residues. DNA for the CDR3: TGCGCCAGCAGCCAAGGGGGTAGAGCGGGGAGCTCCTACAATGAGCAGTTCTTC. It specifies CASSQGGRAGSSYNEQFF.

CDR3 residues: CATSRRDSDNQPQHF. The CDR3 DNA reads TGTGCCACCAGCAGAAGGGACAGCGACAATCAGCCCCAGCATTTT. The chain is built from TRBV15 and TRBJ1-5, with 7 nucleotides matching TRBD1. Germline-derived CDR1 and CDR2 are LNHNV and YYDKDF (reference sequence). The CDR3 is 15 amino acids. V was pared by 2 bases and J by 3 bases, with 4 bases of the junction left unmatched.

This chain joins TRBV2 and TRBJ2-3; the D gene could be TRBD1 or TRBD2 (5 bases each). The CDR3 loop spans 14 amino acids. CDR1 SNHLY and CDR2 FYNNEI come from the germline V gene. Trimming took off 6 bases at V and 4 bases at J, with 14 bases between the two ends. The CDR3 DNA follows: TGTGCCAGCAGATCGAGGGGATCAGCAGATACGCAGTATTTT. This encodes CASRSRGSADTQYF.